This TCR beta chain was sequenced during a study of shared clonotypes between healthy human individuals. Study summary: Used for every donor were three CD4 naive, three CD4 memory, two CD8 naive and one CD8 memory plate.

Per the germline V gene, CDR1 is LNHNV and CDR2 is YYDKDF (reference sequence). The CDR3 consists of 14 residues. V shed 1 base, J shed 1 base, and the junction held 1 base outside the gene matches. Each of the donors was a healthy adult who was HIV-negative and had not had a recent acute infection or vaccination. Investigators divided CD4+ cells into CD45RA+ naive and CD45RA-negative memory subsets. Here immunoSEQ multiplex PCR was the method, and the copy in TCRdb shows in-frame clones only, minus some. The sample consists of about 1.4 million clones, approximately 96% of them appearing once. Concerning this clone: What it binds is unknown.

Study results and limitations: Non-shared clonotypes were found to have lower generation probabilities than the clonotypes that were shared by all four of the sorted-subset donors.

This clonotype was sampled from a man aged 25 to 40 in good health. Sequencing used naive CD4+ T cells sorted from blood. Subset reported: CD45RA+ positively selected. This chain uses TRBV15 with TRBJ2-7, with TRBD1 matching over 7 bases. The CDR3 DNA sequence: TGTGCCACCAGCAGAGGACAGGGTTCCTACGAGCAGTACTTC. This codes for CATSRGQGSYEQYF. The full variable domain, with the rest looked up from reference TRBV15 and TRBJ2-7, is DAMVIQNPRYQVTQFGKPVTLSCSQTLNHNVMYWYQQKSSQAPKLLFHYYDKDFNNEADTPDNFQSRRPNTSFCFLDIRSPGLGDTAMYLCATSRGQGSYEQYFGPGTRLTVT.